This TCR beta chain originates from a study of blood T cell repertoires in COVID-19. In the study overall: Samples of COVID-19 (acute and convalescent) were obtained from the United States, Italy and Spain.

The method was immunoSEQ multiplex PCR; TCRdb's version includes in-frame clones alone and lacks a portion of them. The sample lists over 40,000 clones, roughly 89% seen once, with approximately 2.6% in the top ten. CDR1 is SGHRS, CDR2 YFSETQ, per germline. Trimming cost V 5 bases and J 0 bases, with 14 bases left between them. CDR3 length: 15 amino acids. This sequence originates from an elderly man with acute or convalescent COVID-19. The chain employs TRBV5-1 and TRBJ2-5; perhaps TRBD1 as D (6 bases). Sequencing was carried out using peripheral blood. The CDR3 DNA is TGCGCCAGCAGGCAAGGGGGTCAGTACCAAGAGACCCAGTACTTC. The encoded protein is CASRQGGQYQETQYF. The full variable domain, with the rest looked up from reference TRBV5-1 and TRBJ2-5, is KAGVTQTPRYLIKTRGQQVTLSCSPISGHRSVSWYQQTPGQGLQFLFEYFSETQRNKGNFPGRFSGRQFSNSRSEMNVSTLELGDSALYLCASRQGGQYQETQYFGPGTRLLVL.